This TCR beta chain appears in the sequencing data of a study of shared clonotypes between healthy human individuals. CD4+ cell separation produced CD45RA+ naive and CD45RA-negative memory subsets. Assay used: immunoSEQ multiplex PCR; TCRdb lists only in-frame clones, some missing. The table records 230,000 or so clones, 60% to 70% of them present only once. This receptor was obtained from a man aged 30 to 45 in good health. The sequenced sample was memory CD4+ T cells sorted from blood. Subset described: CD45RA-negative fraction.

The CDR3 reads CASITQGPGGRDEQYF. The CDR3 region has the DNA TGTGCCAGCATCACCCAAGGACCGGGGGGAAGGGACGAGCAGTACTTC. The V gene is TRBV6-6, the J gene TRBJ2-7; 7 positions match TRBD2. Trimming at V came to 7 bases and at J to 5 bases, leaving 17 bases not matched to a gene. CDR3 size: 16 residues. The germline CDR1 and CDR2 sequences are MNHNY and SVGAGI (reference sequence).